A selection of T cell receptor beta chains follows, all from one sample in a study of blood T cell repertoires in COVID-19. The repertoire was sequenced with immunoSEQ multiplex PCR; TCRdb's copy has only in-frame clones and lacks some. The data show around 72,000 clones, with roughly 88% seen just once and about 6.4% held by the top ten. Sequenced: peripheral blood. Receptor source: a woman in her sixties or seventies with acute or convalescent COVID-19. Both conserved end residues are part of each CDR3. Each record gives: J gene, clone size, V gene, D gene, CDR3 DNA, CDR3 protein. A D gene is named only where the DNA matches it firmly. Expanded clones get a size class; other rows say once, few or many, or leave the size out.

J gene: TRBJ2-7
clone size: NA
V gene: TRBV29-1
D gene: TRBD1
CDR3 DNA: TGCAGCGTTGAGGAGGAACAACACAGGGGCGGCTACGAGCAGTACTTC
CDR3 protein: CSVEEEQHRGGYEQYF

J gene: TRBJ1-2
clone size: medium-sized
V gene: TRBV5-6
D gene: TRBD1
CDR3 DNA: TGTGCCAGCAGCTTGAGACAGGGGGATGGCTACACCTTC
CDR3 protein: CASSLRQGDGYTF

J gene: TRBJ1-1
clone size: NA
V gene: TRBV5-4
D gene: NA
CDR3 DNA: TGTGCCAGCAGAACAGGTGTGAACACTGAAGCTTTCTTT
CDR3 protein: CASRTGVNTEAFF

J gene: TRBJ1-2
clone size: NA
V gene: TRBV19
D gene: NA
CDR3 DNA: TGTGCCAGTAAGATCCCCGGGAACTATGGCTACACCTTC
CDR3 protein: CASKIPGNYGYTF

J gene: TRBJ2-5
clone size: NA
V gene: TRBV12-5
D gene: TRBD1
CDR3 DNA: TGTGCTAGTGGTGGGGGGACAGGGGAGACCCAGTACTTC
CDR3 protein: CASGGGTGETQYF

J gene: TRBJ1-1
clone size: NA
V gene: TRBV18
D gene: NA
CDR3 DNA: TGTGCCAGCTCACCCCGTCGGGCGCAGGGGGAAGCTTTCTTT
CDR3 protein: CASSPRRAQGEAFF

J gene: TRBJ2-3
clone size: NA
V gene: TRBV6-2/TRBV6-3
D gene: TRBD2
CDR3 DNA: TGTGCCAGCAGTGCCACGGGACTAGCGGGAGTAAGCACAGATACGCAGTATTTT
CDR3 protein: CASSATGLAGVSTDTQYF

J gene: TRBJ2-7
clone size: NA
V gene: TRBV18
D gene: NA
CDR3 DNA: TGTGCCAGCTCAACGAACCGGGACAAAGCCTACGAGCAGTACTTC
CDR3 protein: CASSTNRDKAYEQYF

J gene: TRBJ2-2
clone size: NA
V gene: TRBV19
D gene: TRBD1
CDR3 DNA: TGTGCCAGTAGTACGACAGGGGCAACCGGGGAGCTGTTTTTT
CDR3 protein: CASSTTGATGELFF

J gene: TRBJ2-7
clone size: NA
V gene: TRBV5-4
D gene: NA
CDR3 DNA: TGTGCCAGCAGCCCCGCAGGCTCCAGCTCCTACGAGCAGTACTTC
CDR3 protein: CASSPAGSSSYEQYF

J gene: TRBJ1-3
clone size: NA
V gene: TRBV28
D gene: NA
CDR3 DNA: TGTGCCAGCAGTTTATCGGGGAACCCTGGAAACACCATATATTTT
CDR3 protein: CASSLSGNPGNTIYF

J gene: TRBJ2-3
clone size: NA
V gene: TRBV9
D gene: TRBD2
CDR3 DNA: TGTGCCAGCAGCGTTACTAGCGGGGGGTCCACAGATACGCAGTATTTT
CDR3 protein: CASSVTSGGSTDTQYF

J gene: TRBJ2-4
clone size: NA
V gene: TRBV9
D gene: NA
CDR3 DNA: TGTGCCAGCAGCGTAGAACCTACAGCCAAAAACATTCAGTACTTC
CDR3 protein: CASSVEPTAKNIQYF

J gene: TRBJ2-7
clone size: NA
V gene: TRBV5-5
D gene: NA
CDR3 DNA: TGTGCCAGCAGCTTGGCCGGGACAAGAGGGGAGCAGTACTTC
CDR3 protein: CASSLAGTRGEQYF

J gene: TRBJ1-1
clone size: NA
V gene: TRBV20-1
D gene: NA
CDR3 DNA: TGCAGTGGAGACTTGCACACTGAAGCTTTCTTT
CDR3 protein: CSGDLHTEAFF

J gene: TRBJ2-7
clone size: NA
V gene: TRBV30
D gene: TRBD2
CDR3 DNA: TGTGCCTGGAGGGCGAAAGGCGGGAGGGTTTACGAGCAGTACTTC
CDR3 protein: CAWRAKGGRVYEQYF

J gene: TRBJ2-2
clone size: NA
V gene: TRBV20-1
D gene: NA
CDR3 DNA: TGCAGTGCCAGGGGGGACGGGGAGCTGTTTTTT
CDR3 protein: CSARGDGELFF

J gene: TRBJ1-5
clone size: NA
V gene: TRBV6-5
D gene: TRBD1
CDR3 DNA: TGTGCCAGCAGTCCCTCACAGGGGGCAGGACAGCCCCAGCATTTT
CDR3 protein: CASSPSQGAGQPQHF

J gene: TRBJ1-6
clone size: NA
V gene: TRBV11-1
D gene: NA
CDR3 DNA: TGTGCCAGCAGCTTAAACCCGGGGAATTCACCCCTCCACTTT
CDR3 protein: CASSLNPGNSPLHF

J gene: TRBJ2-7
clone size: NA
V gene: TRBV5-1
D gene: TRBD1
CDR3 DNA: TGCGCCAGCAGCTCTGGGACAGGACCGAGAGGGGGTCGGGAGCAGTACTTC
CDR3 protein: CASSSGTGPRGGREQYF

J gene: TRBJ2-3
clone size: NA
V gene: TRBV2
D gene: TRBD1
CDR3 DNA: TGTGCCAGCAAATTTAGAACAGGGGACACAGATACGCAGTATTTT
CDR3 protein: CASKFRTGDTDTQYF

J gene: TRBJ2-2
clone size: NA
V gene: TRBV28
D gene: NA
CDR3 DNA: TGTGCCAGCAAACCAACTACCTCGGGGGAGCTGTTTTTT
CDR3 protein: CASKPTTSGELFF

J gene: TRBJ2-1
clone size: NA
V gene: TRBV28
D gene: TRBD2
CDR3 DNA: TGTGCCAGCAGTTTAGGCGGGAGCTCCTACAATGAGCAGTTCTTC
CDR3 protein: CASSLGGSSYNEQFF

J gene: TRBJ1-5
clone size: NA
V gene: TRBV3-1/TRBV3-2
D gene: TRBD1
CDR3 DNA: TGTGCCAGCAGTTATTCGGACAGGGGTAGCAATCAGCCCCAGCATTTT
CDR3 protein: CASSYSDRGSNQPQHF

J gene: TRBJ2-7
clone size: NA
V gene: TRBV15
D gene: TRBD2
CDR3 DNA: TGTGCCACCAGCTATTCTAGCGGGAGGGCCTACGAGCAGTACTTC
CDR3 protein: CATSYSSGRAYEQYF

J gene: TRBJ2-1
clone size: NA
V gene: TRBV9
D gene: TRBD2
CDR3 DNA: TGTGCCAGCAGCGTGGGAGCTGGACTAGCGGGGAACAATGAGCAGTTCTTC
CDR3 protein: CASSVGAGLAGNNEQFF

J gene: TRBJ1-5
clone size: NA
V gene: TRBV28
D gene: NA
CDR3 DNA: TGTGCCAGCAGTCCTTCCGGGGGTAGGAATCAGCCCCAGCATTTT
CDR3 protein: CASSPSGGRNQPQHF

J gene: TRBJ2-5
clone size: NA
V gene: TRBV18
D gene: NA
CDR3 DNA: TGTGCCAGCTCGCCTTCGGGGGAGACCCAGTACTTC
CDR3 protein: CASSPSGETQYF

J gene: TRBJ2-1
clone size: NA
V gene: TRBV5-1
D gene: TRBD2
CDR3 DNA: TGCGCCAGCAGCTTGGAGGCGAGCGGGGAACTATACAATGAGCAGTTCTTC
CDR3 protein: CASSLEASGELYNEQFF

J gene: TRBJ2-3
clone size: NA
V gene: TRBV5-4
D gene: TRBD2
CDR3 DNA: TGTGCCAGCAGCCCCGGACTAGCGGATAACACAGATACGCAGTATTTT
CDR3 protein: CASSPGLADNTDTQYF

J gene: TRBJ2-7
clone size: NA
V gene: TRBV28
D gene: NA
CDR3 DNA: TGTGCCAGCAGTTTGGGGGGCTCCTACGAGCAGTACTTC
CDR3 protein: CASSLGGSYEQYF

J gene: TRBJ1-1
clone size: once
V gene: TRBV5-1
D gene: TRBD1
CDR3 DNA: TGCGCCAGCAGCTTGGAAGGCGACAGGGAGAAAGCTTTCTTT
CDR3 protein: CASSLEGDREKAFF

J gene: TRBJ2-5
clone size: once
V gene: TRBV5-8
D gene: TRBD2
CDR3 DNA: TGTGCCAGCAGCAGGACTAGCCGAAGTCGGGATCCCCAAGAGACCCAGTACTTC
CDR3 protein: CASSRTSRSRDPQETQYF

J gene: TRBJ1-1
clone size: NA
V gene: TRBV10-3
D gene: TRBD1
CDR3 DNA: TGTGCCATCAACGGACAGGGGAACACTGAAGCTTTCTTT
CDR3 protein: CAINGQGNTEAFF

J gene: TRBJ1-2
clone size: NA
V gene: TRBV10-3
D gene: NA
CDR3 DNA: TGTGCCATCAGTGAATGGCAGCGCGGCTACACCTTC
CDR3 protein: CAISEWQRGYTF

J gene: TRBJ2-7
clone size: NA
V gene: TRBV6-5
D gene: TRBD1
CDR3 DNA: TGTGCCAGCAGTTACTATCGGACAGGGGGCTACGAGCAGTACTTC
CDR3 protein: CASSYYRTGGYEQYF

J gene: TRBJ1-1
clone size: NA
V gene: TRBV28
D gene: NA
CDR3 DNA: TGTGCCTGCGGAGACACTGAAGCTTTCTTT
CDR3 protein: CACGDTEAFF

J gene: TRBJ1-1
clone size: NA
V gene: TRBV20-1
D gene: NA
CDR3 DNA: TGCAGTGCTAGAGATCTCCCTGAAGCTTTCTTT
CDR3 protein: CSARDLPEAFF

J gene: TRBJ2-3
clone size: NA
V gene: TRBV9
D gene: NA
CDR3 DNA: TGTGCCAGCAGCGTAGGCGAGTCAGATACGCAGTATTTT
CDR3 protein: CASSVGESDTQYF

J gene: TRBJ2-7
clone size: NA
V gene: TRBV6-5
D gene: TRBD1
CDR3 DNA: TGTGCCAGCAGTCCCCTTTTTGGGGACAGAAACGAGCAGTACTTC
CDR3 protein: CASSPLFGDRNEQYF

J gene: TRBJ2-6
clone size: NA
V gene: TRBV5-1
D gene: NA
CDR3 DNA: TGCGCCAGCAGCCCGGGACACGAAGTCTCTGGGGCCAACGTCCTGACTTTC
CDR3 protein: CASSPGHEVSGANVLTF

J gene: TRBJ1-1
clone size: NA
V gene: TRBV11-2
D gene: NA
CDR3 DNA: TGTGCCAGCAGCTTAGAGAGGGGAGGGGCTTTCTTT
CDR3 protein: CASSLERGGAFF

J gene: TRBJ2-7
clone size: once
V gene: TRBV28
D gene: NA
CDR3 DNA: TGTGCCAGCAGTAAAGAACAGGAGATTCGGGACGAGCAGTACTTC
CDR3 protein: CASSKEQEIRDEQYF

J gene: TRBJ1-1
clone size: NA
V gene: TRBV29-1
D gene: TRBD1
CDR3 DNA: TGCAGCGTGGACAGGGCGAACACTGAAGCTTTCTTT
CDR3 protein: CSVDRANTEAFF

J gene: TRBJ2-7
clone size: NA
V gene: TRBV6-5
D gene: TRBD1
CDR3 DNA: TGTGCCAGCATGAGGGGGACAGGGAACCCGACCGAGCAGTACTTC
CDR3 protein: CASMRGTGNPTEQYF

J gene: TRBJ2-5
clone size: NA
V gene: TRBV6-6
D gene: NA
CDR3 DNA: TGTGCCAGCAGGGAGGGGAAGACCCAGTACTTC
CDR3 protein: CASREGKTQYF

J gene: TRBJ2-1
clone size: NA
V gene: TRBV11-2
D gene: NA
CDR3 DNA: TGTGCCAGCAGCTCCCCTAGAGAGGGCAATGAGCAGTTCTTC
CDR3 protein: CASSSPREGNEQFF

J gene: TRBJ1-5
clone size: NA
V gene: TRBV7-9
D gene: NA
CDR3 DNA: TGTGCCAGCAGTCCTACAGGGAGTAATCAGCCCCAGCATTTT
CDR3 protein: CASSPTGSNQPQHF

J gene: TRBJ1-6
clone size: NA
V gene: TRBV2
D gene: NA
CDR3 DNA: TGTGCCAGCAGCCTTTTAAATTCACCCCTCCACTTT
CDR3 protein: CASSLLNSPLHF

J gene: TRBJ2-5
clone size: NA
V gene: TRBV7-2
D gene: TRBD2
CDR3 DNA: TGTGCCAGCAGCTTTGACAGCGGGGGGCAAGAGACCCAGTACTTC
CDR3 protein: CASSFDSGGQETQYF

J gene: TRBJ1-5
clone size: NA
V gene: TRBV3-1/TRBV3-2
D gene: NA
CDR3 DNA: TGTGCCAGCAGCCAAGGGGGGGTCGGCAATCAGCCCCAGCATTTT
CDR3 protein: CASSQGGVGNQPQHF

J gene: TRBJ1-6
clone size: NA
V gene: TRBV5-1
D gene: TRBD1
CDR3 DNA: TGCGCCAGCAGCTTGGCCGGACAGGGGGAACCCCTCCACTTT
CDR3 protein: CASSLAGQGEPLHF

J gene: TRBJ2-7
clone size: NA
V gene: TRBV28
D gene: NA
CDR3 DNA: TGTGCCAGCACCCCCCCGGGACTTTACGAGCAGTACTTC
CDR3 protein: CASTPPGLYEQYF

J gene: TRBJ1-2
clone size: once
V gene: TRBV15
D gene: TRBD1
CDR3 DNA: TGTGCCACCAGCAGAGATCAGGGGGAAAGGAGCTATGGCTACACCTTC
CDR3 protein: CATSRDQGERSYGYTF